The 30 T cell receptor beta chains in this list originate from one sample, sequenced in a study of control samples from healthy donors and cancer patients. Here immunoSEQ multiplex PCR was the method, and the copy in TCRdb shows in-frame clones only, minus some. The sample yields roughly 88,000 clones, 91% seen once. Sequencing used blood. Receptors were obtained from a man in his forties or fifties in good health.

The V and J genes are TRBV7-9 and TRBJ2-2; either TRBD1 or TRBD2 may supply D (6 bases each). The CDR3 spans 14 residues. Germline V gene data show CDR1 as SEHNR and CDR2 as FQNEAQ (reference sequence). Trimming shortened V by 3 bases and J by 3 bases, and 8 bases separated the two germline ends. The CDR3 region has the DNA TGTGCCAGCAGCTTCGGGGGCCACACCGGGGAGCTGTTTTTT. Translation gives CASSFGGHTGELFF.

The gene calls are TRBV21-1 and TRBJ1-5. TRBV21-1 is flagged as a pseudogene. The length of the CDR3 is 14 residues. The CDR3 DNA follows: TGTGCCAGCAGCCCCCTCCCGCGTCATCAGCCCCAGCATTTT. It is translated as CASSPLPRHQPQHF.

This clone was seen just once. The V call is TRBV3-1 (or the pseudogene TRBV3-2), the J call TRBJ1-1; TRBD1 is a possible D gene (6 bases). CDR1 and CDR2 from the germline V gene are LGHDT and YNNKEL (reference sequence). The CDR3 length is 16 residues. The V gene lost 2 bases and the J gene lost 0 bases, with 13 bases spanning the gap. This CDR3 reads CASSQMTGQLNTEAFF. CDR3 DNA: TGTGCCAGCAGCCAAATGACTGGACAGCTGAACACTGAAGCTTTCTTT.

The sample holds one count of this clone. The chain is built from TRBV19 and TRBJ2-5; 7 nucleotides match TRBD2. This CDR3 is 15 amino acids long. The ends lost 6 bases at V and 2 bases at J; junction bases unmatched: 9. Germline V gene data show CDR1 as LNHDA and CDR2 as SQIVND (reference sequence). The CDR3 DNA reads TGTGCCAGTAGCCAGCGGGGAAGCCCTCAAGAGACCCAGTACTTC. Protein product: CASSQRGSPQETQYF. Combining the CDR3 with reference TRBV19 and TRBJ2-5 gives the whole variable domain DGGITQSPKYLFRKEGQNVTLSCEQNLNHDAMYWYRQDPGQGLRLIYYSQIVNDFQKGDIAEGYSVSREKKESFPLTVTSAQKNPTAFYLCASSQRGSPQETQYFGPGTRLLVL.

V gene TRBV3-1 (or the pseudogene TRBV3-2) combines with J gene TRBJ2-5, with D tentatively TRBD2 (7 bases). Deletions cut 0 bases from V and 0 bases from J, with 17 bases between. The germline V gene has CDR1 LGHDT and CDR2 YNNKEL (reference sequence). This CDR3 region has 18 residues. As DNA, the CDR3 is TGTGCCAGCAGCCAAGAGGGGGGCGGGGGAGGAGACCAAGAGACCCAGTACTTC. It translates to CASSQEGGGGGDQETQYF.

V and J are TRBV7-9 and TRBJ2-1, with TRBD2 matching 12 bases. Germline V gives CDR1 SEHNR, CDR2 FQNEAQ (reference sequence). There are 17 residues in the CDR3. The V and J ends lost 4 bases and 6 bases, in that order; junction bases with no gene match: 10. The CDR3 DNA sequence: TGTGCCAGCAGCTCCCTAGCGGGGGGGCCAGAGATCAATGAGCAGTTCTTC. Amino acids: CASSSLAGGPEINEQFF.

The chain employs TRBV7-9 and TRBJ2-3, with TRBD2 as a possible D gene (5 bases). Germline CDR1 reads SEHNR; CDR2 reads FQNEAQ (reference sequence). CDR3 size: 16 residues. Trimming left V 1 base short and J 3 bases short, with 14 bases between. The CDR3 sequence: CASSLDVGQRTDTQYF. In DNA form, the CDR3 reads TGTGCCAGCAGCTTAGACGTCGGGCAGCGGACAGATACGCAGTATTTT.

Notes on this clone: The sample carries other DNA sequences with the same CDR3. This chain joins TRBV18 and TRBJ1-1, with TRBD1 identical over 9 bases. The CDR3 sequence is 14 residues long. J lost 2 bases, V lost 3 bases, and 1 base had no gene match. Germline CDR1 reads KGHSH; CDR2 reads LQKENI. The CDR3 loop is CASSPGQGNTEAFF. CDR3 nucleotide sequence: TGTGCCAGCTCACCGGGACAGGGAAACACTGAAGCTTTCTTT.

The chain joins TRBV10-2 to TRBJ2-3; 7 bases match TRBD2. Germline V CDR1 and CDR2: WSHSY, SAAADI. Trimming at V came to 7 bases and at J to 4 bases, leaving 8 bases not matched to a gene. The CDR3 has 14 amino acids. The CDR3 sequence is CASKKGGPPDTQYF. In nucleotides, the CDR3 is TGCGCCAGCAAAAAGGGAGGGCCCCCAGATACGCAGTATTTT.

V usage is TRBV19 and J usage is TRBJ2-7; D not certain. The V gene lost 3 bases and the J gene lost 0 bases, with 6 bases spanning the gap. This CDR3 spans 13 amino acids. Looked up from germline, CDR1 is LNHDA and CDR2 is SQIVND (reference sequence). The CDR3 nucleotides read TGTGCCAGTAGTATTGGGATCTCCTACGAGCAGTACTTC. This codes for CASSIGISYEQYF. Full variable domain (outside the CDR3, taken from reference TRBV19 and TRBJ2-7): DGGITQSPKYLFRKEGQNVTLSCEQNLNHDAMYWYRQDPGQGLRLIYYSQIVNDFQKGDIAEGYSVSREKKESFPLTVTSAQKNPTAFYLCASSIGISYEQYFGPGTRLTVT.

The chain recombines TRBV6-2 or TRBV6-3 with TRBJ1-5; D is uncertain. V lost 5 bases and J 5 bases, leaving 16 bases between the germline ends. The CDR3 has 15 residues. Germline lookup yields CDR1 MNHEY and CDR2 SVGEGT. The chain's CDR3 is CASSLPSQPHQPQHF. The CDR3 nucleotides read TGTGCCAGCAGTCTGCCCTCCCAGCCCCATCAGCCCCAGCATTTT.

CDR3 amino acids: CASSASGVAAIYF. CDR3 in DNA: TGTGCCAGCAGCGCGTCAGGGGTCGCCGCCATATATTTT. This chain joins TRBV7-2 and TRBJ1-3, with D perhaps matching TRBD1 (6 bases). This CDR3 is built from 13 residues. Trimming stripped 5 bases from V and 11 bases from J, with 16 bases between. Germline CDR1 reads SGHTA; CDR2 reads FQGNSA.

The rearrangement joins TRBV5-1 to TRBJ2-1, with 14 bases lining up with TRBD2. CDR1 and CDR2 from the germline V gene are SGHRS and YFSETQ. V lost 0 bases and J lost 8; bases outside the gene matches: 1. This CDR3 comprises 15 residues. CDR3: CASSLGLAGGHEQFF. The CDR3 coding sequence is TGCGCCAGCAGCTTGGGACTAGCGGGGGGGCATGAGCAGTTCTTC.

V is TRBV2 and J is TRBJ2-2; D unresolved. In germline, CDR1 is SNHLY, CDR2 FYNNEI. This CDR3 spans 14 amino acids. V lost 2 bases, J lost 4 bases, and 8 bases lay in between. In nucleotides, the CDR3 is TGTGCCAGCAGTGAACAACTGGGCACCGGGGAGCTGTTTTTT. Translating gives CASSEQLGTGELFF.

The J gene is TRBJ2-3, the V gene TRBV7-9, with 12 bases matching TRBD2. V was pared by 3 bases and J by 6 bases, with 13 bases of the junction left unmatched. The germline gives CDR1 SEHNR, CDR2 FQNEAQ (reference sequence). The CDR3 runs to 18 residues. The CDR3: CASSLDGLAGLGADTQYF. The CDR3 bases are TGTGCCAGCAGCTTGGACGGACTAGCGGGGTTAGGGGCCGATACGCAGTATTTT.

The chain combines TRBV12-5 with TRBJ2-3; unclear D gene. This CDR3 is 10 amino acids long. The germline V gene encodes CDR1 LGHNT and CDR2 FRNRAP. Trimming shortened V by 7 bases and J by 4 bases, and 3 bases separated the two germline ends. The CDR3 loop is CASEADTQYF. CDR3 DNA: TGTGCTAGTGAAGCAGATACGCAGTATTTT.

The rearrangement joins TRBV6-5 to TRBJ1-1; 7 bases map to TRBD1. Trimming took 8 bases from V and 10 from J; bases not matched to a gene: 7. This CDR3 region has 11 residues. Per the germline V gene, CDR1 is MNHEY and CDR2 is SVGAGI. As DNA, the CDR3 is TGTGCCAGCGGCGTTAACAGGGGAGCTTTCTTT. This encodes CASGVNRGAFF.

The V call is TRBV19, the J call TRBJ1-5, with D possibly TRBD1 on 6 matching bases. CDR3 length equals 16 residues. Germline CDR1 and CDR2: LNHDA and SQIVND (reference sequence). V lost 1 base and J 1 base, leaving 11 bases between the germline ends. The chain's CDR3 is CASSIGGGPSNQPQHF. CDR3 in DNA: TGTGCCAGTAGTATAGGGGGGGGGCCAAGCAATCAGCCCCAGCATTTT.

The chain recombines TRBV2 with TRBJ1-2, with 7 bases matching TRBD1. The ends lost 3 bases at V and 6 bases at J; junction bases unmatched: 16. This CDR3 has 17 residues. Germline V CDR1 and CDR2: SNHLY, FYNNEI. CDR3 coding DNA: TGTGCCAGCAGTGATCCGGGACAGAGTCCCTTGAGGGATGGCTACACCTTC. This sequence encodes CASSDPGQSPLRDGYTF.

This chain connects TRBV10-2 to TRBJ1-6; 10 bases line up with TRBD1. CDR3 size: 14 residues. Trimming cost V 4 bases and J 7 bases; bases outside gene matches: 1. Looked up from germline, CDR1 is WSHSY and CDR2 is SAAADI. As DNA, the CDR3 is TGCGCCAGCAGTGTGGGACAGGGGAATTCACCCCTCCACTTT. Its translation: CASSVGQGNSPLHF.

The V and J genes are TRBV25-1 and TRBJ2-3, with D possibly matching TRBD2 (5 bases). CDR3 size: 16 residues. Trimming pared 1 base from V and 1 base from J, leaving 12 bases between. CDR1 and CDR2 from the germline V gene are MGHDK and SYGVNS. The CDR3 sequence: CASSESLGPGTDTQYF. CDR3 nucleotides: TGTGCCAGCAGTGAATCACTAGGGCCTGGCACAGATACGCAGTATTTT.

The CDR3 DNA reads TGTGCCAGCAGCCCCAGCACAAAAACCTACGAGCAGTACTTC. Translation: CASSPSTKTYEQYF. The chain links TRBV3-1 (or the pseudogene TRBV3-2) to TRBJ2-7; D is ambiguous. V lost 4 bases to trimming and J lost 2 bases, with 12 bases between them. This CDR3 has 14 amino acids. Germline V gives CDR1 LGHDT, CDR2 YNNKEL (reference sequence).

This chain joins TRBV5-1 and TRBJ2-1; 9 bases are shared with TRBD1. The CDR3 runs 15 residues. The J segment lost 1 base and the V segment lost 4 bases, leaving 3 bases of the junction unmatched. CDR1 and CDR2 (germline): SGHRS, YFSETQ. The DNA of the CDR3 is TGCGCCAGCAGCCCCGGGACAGGGTCCTACAATGAGCAGTTCTTC. It translates to CASSPGTGSYNEQFF.

The chain has TRBV15 and TRBJ1-3, with D unclear. Germline V gene data show CDR1 as LNHNV and CDR2 as YYDKDF (reference sequence). V shed 5 bases and J shed 0 bases, with 8 bases lying between them. CDR3 length: 14 residues. CDR3 protein: CATSGDLSGNTIYF. The DNA for the CDR3 is TGTGCCACCAGCGGCGACCTCTCTGGAAACACCATATATTTT.

This clone is a singleton in its sample. This rearrangement joins TRBV7-9 to TRBJ2-7; D is possibly TRBD2 (6 bases). This CDR3 comprises 13 residues. V was shortened by 5 bases and J by 12 bases, with 20 bases between the two germline ends. Germline values: CDR1 SEHNR, CDR2 FQNEAQ (reference sequence). CDR3 nucleotide sequence: TGTGCCAGCAGCCCCCTGATGGGGGGTCTAGGGTACTTC. It encodes CASSPLMGGLGYF.

This clone is termed medium-sized. The rearrangement joins TRBV4-1 to TRBJ1-2; D remains unclear. The V and J ends lost 4 bases and 8 bases respectively, with 20 bases between them. This CDR3 is built from 15 residues. Germline CDR1 is MGHRA and CDR2 is YSYEKL. CDR3 loop: CASSPREITSQGYTF. The CDR3 DNA is TGCGCCAGCAGCCCACGAGAAATCACGTCGCAGGGCTACACCTTC.

V usage is TRBV6-5 and J usage is TRBJ1-4; 9 bases are a match to TRBD1. The CDR3 extends over 16 amino acids. With V trimmed by 2 bases and J by 8 bases, 9 bases remained unmatched. Germline V gene data show CDR1 as MNHEY and CDR2 as SVGAGI. This CDR3 reads CASSYTGQGQGEKLFF. Written as DNA, the CDR3 is TGTGCCAGCAGTTACACGGGACAGGGCCAGGGGGAAAAACTGTTTTTT.

The V call is TRBV5-4, the J call TRBJ1-5, with D uncertain. Germline lookup yields CDR1 SGHNT and CDR2 YYREEE (reference sequence). The CDR3 is 14 residues long. The ends were cut back, 4 bases at V and 1 base at J, with 9 bases in the middle. CDR3: CASSHGGSNQPQHF. The CDR3 region has the DNA TGTGCCAGCAGCCACGGTGGCAGCAATCAGCCCCAGCATTTT. Filled out from reference TRBV5-4 and TRBJ1-5, the complete variable domain reads ETGVTQSPTHLIKTRGQQVTLRCSSQSGHNTVSWYQQALGQGPQFIFQYYREEENGRGNFPPRFSGLQFPNYSSELNVNALELDDSALYLCASSHGGSNQPQHFGDGTRLSIL.

This chain links TRBV21-1 with TRBJ1-1. TRBV21-1 is a documented pseudogene. This CDR3 comprises 15 residues. DNA of the CDR3: TGTGCCAGCAGCAAAGGAGGAATTACGAACACTGAAGCTTTCTTT. Its protein is CASSKGGITNTEAFF.

The V call is TRBV19, the J call TRBJ1-2, with 12 bases matching TRBD1. Per the germline V gene, CDR1 is LNHDA and CDR2 is SQIVND (reference sequence). The CDR3 extends over 16 amino acids. With 1 base clipped from V and 7 bases from J, the junction kept 7 bases outside the gene matches. The CDR3 DNA sequence: TGTGCCAGTAGTATAGCTGGGGGACAGGGGGCGCTTGGCTACACCTTC. Its translation: CASSIAGGQGALGYTF.